This T cell receptor (beta chain) originates from a study of OX40 agonist ivuxolimab in advanced cancers. About the study: Cancers in dose escalation were hepatocellular, melanoma, renal cell and head and neck.

Produced via immunoSEQ multiplex PCR; TCRdb's table is partial and in-frame only. Among tens of thousands of clones listed, 70% to 90% were seen once. Points from the study as a whole: Both blood CD4+ and CD8+ T cells showed clonal growth by week 6 at 0.1 to 3.0 mg/kg.

With 5 bases removed from V and 2 bases from J, the gap between germline ends came to 14 bases. The length of the CDR3 is 15 residues. Germline V lookup: CDR1 LNHDA, CDR2 SQIVND (reference sequence). Concerning this clone itself: The antigen remains undetermined.

Patients had blood sampled at baseline and again on cycle 4 day 1 and cycle 7 day 1. Sequencing used CD4+ or CD8+ T cells sorted from blood, obtained in a trial of the OX40 agonist ivuxolimab. The rearrangement uses TRBV19 and TRBJ2-3; the D is unclear. The source of this sequence is an adult with an advanced solid tumor such as melanoma, head and neck, liver or kidney cancer. Here the CDR3 reads CASSPARYYTDTQYF. CDR3 DNA: TGTGCCAGTAGTCCGGCGCGATATTACACAGATACGCAGTATTTT.